The 27 T cell receptor beta chains below all came from one sample that was sequenced in a study of low-dose radiotherapy and immunotherapy resistance in tumors. Time point specified: after trial treatment. The treatment here: LDRT plus nivolumab, ipilimumab, low-dose cyclophosphamide and aspirin (RACIN trial). Alpha- and beta-chain coverage of first-strand cDNA came from TRAV- and TRBV-specific primers. Amplification, which lasted 15 to 20 PCR cycles, used a constant-region primer and V-primer adapter to amplify TCRs. TCRdb itself ran the reads through MiXCR, one entry per CDR3 protein. The data hold tens of thousands of distinct CDR3 sequences, with less than 30% observed a single time. This specimen was PBMCs, taken after low-dose radiotherapy plus immunotherapy. These receptor sequences come from a male donor with prostate cancer.

This CDR3 reads CASSLDLGETQYF. The CDR3 DNA is TGTGCCAGCAGCTTGGACCTTGGAGAGACCCAGTACTTC. J is TRBJ2-5 and V is TRBV5-6, with unresolved D. Germline CDR1 and CDR2: SGHDT and YYEEEE. The CDR3 extends over 13 amino acids. The V end was cut by 0 bases, the J end by 4 bases, with 7 bases between.

In its sample, this clonotype ranks as medium-sized. This chain links TRBV5-5 with TRBJ1-2; D is ambiguous. Trimming took 0 bases from V and 8 from J, leaving 17 bases between them. Germline V CDR1 and CDR2: SGHKS, YYEKEE (reference sequence). The CDR3 consists of 15 residues. Here the CDR3 reads CASSLEGLAVEGYTF. The CDR3 nucleotides read TGTGCCAGCAGCTTGGAAGGATTGGCAGTCGAAGGCTACACCTTC.

V is TRBV6-2 or TRBV6-3 and J is TRBJ1-5, with no clear D. CDR1 is MNHEY and CDR2 is SVGEGT in the germline V gene. The CDR3 totals 15 residues. V shed 7 bases and J shed 2 bases, with 15 bases lying between them. CDR3 coding DNA: TGTGCCAGCAAGAGGGATCGGCAGCGCAATCAGCCCCAGCATTTT. Amino acids: CASKRDRQRNQPQHF.

The chain carries TRBV10-3 and TRBJ2-7, with TRBD1 matching over 8 bases. The V gene's germline CDR1 is ENHRY and CDR2 SYGVKD. J lost 6 bases, V lost 4 bases, and 5 bases had no gene match. This CDR3 contains 13 residues. The CDR3 loop reads CAISGTGTGEQYF. CDR3 sequence (DNA): TGTGCCATCAGTGGGACAGGGACCGGCGAGCAGTACTTC.

The chain uses TRBV18 and TRBJ1-1; D is possibly TRBD1 (5 bases). The V end was cut by 4 bases, the J end by 4 bases, with 13 bases between. The CDR3 is 14 amino acids. The germline V gene has CDR1 KGHSH and CDR2 LQKENI. The CDR3 DNA reads TGTGCCAGCTCACAAATAACCGGGGCCACTGAAGCTTTCTTT. This translates into CASSQITGATEAFF. Full variable domain (remainder filled in from reference TRBV18 and TRBJ1-1): NAGVMQNPRHLVRRRGQEARLRCSPMKGHSHVYWYRQLPEEGLKFMVYLQKENIIDESGMPKERFSAEFPKEGPSILRIQQVVRGDSAAYFCASSQITGATEAFFGQGTRLTVV.

This clonotype was counted at least ten times. This rearrangement joins TRBV7-2 to TRBJ2-3; the D gene is possibly TRBD2 (5 bases). The CDR3 is 15 residues long. V dropped 5 bases and J dropped 2 bases, with 14 bases sitting between them. The germline gives CDR1 SGHTA, CDR2 FQGNSA. CDR3 DNA sequence: TGTGCCAGCAGCCCGAGGACTGGTTACACAGATACGCAGTATTTT. It is translated as CASSPRTGYTDTQYF.

This clonotype appeared many times. The V gene is TRBV29-1, the J gene TRBJ2-1, with D possibly being TRBD1 (5 bases). The V gene's germline CDR1 is SQVTM and CDR2 ANQGSEA. V gave up 5 bases and J gave up 5 bases, with 10 bases separating them. The CDR3 contains 12 residues. The CDR3 here is CSVTAGNNEQFF. The CDR3 DNA reads as TGCAGCGTTACGGCAGGGAACAATGAGCAGTTCTTC.

In regard to this clonotype: A far larger clone is one nucleotide away, so this likely arose from a read error. The chain employs TRBV12-3 or TRBV12-4 and TRBJ2-7, with a tentative D call TRBD1 (5 bases). CDR3 size: 11 residues. Between the trimmed V and J ends, which lost 8 bases and 6 bases, there was a span of 11 bases. CDR3 DNA sequence: TGTGCCAGCGGAAGGGGCTGCGAGCAGTACTTC. This sequence encodes CASGRGCEQYF.

The table lists this clonotype with many counts. This chain connects TRBV20-1 to TRBJ2-2, with 8 bases aligning to TRBD1. Germline V CDR1 and CDR2: DFQATT, SNEGSKA (reference sequence). The CDR3 has 13 residues. J was trimmed by 7 bases and V by 7 bases; bases with no gene match: 8. Written as DNA, the CDR3 is TGCAGTGTTCGGGACAGGTTGGACGGGGAGCTGTTTTTT. Amino acid sequence: CSVRDRLDGELFF.

The rearrangement links TRBV28 to TRBJ1-2, with D perhaps matching TRBD1 (5 bases). This CDR3 has 12 residues. V was cut by 7 bases and J by 5 bases, with 11 bases left in between. Germline CDR1 is MDHEN and CDR2 is SYDVKM. The CDR3 DNA is TGTGCCAGCAACCCCGGGGGGTATGGCTACACCTTC. This codes for CASNPGGYGYTF.

This clonotype was counted only a few times. The rearrangement joins TRBV20-1 to TRBJ2-3, with D maybe TRBD2 (5 bases). The CDR3 runs 13 residues. Trimming stripped 4 bases from V and 4 bases from J, with 12 bases between. CDR1 DFQATT and CDR2 SNEGSKA come from the germline V gene (reference sequence). The CDR3 loop is CSAIDQEADTQYF. CDR3 nucleotides: TGCAGTGCTATAGACCAGGAGGCAGATACGCAGTATTTT.

The table lists this clonotype with many counts. The chain uses TRBV30 and TRBJ1-2; unclear D gene. The CDR3 runs to 14 residues. Germline V gives CDR1 GTSNPN, CDR2 SVGIG (reference sequence). Trimming removed 0 bases from V and 0 bases from J, with 8 bases in between. The CDR3 nucleotides read TGTGCCTGGAGTGTACCGGGGACTAACTATGGCTACACCTTC. It yields the protein CAWSVPGTNYGYTF.

This clonotype came up many times. The genes are TRBV7-9 and TRBJ2-3; either TRBD1 or TRBD2 may fit D (5 bases each). This CDR3 is 16 amino acids long. V lost 6 bases and J 5 bases, leaving 21 bases between the germline ends. Germline-derived CDR1 and CDR2 are SEHNR and FQNEAQ (reference sequence). The CDR3: CASRTTAPGPGDTQYF. The CDR3 nucleotides are TGTGCCAGCAGGACTACCGCTCCGGGACCGGGAGATACGCAGTATTTT.

The V gene is TRBV3-1, the J gene TRBJ2-7; TRBD2 agrees at 14 bases. CDR3 length: 17 residues. J lost 6 bases, V lost 5 bases, and 12 bases had no gene match. Germline CDR1 reads LGHDT; CDR2 reads YNNKEL (reference sequence). DNA of the CDR3: TGTGCCAGCAGCTTGCGACTAGCGGGAGGGTCCGTGGGCGAGCAGTACTTC. It translates to CASSLRLAGGSVGEQYF.

The chain recombines TRBV15 with TRBJ2-7; the D gene is possibly TRBD1 (6 bases). Germline CDR1 LNHNV, CDR2 YYDKDF (reference sequence). Deletions cut 0 bases from V and 2 bases from J, with 11 bases between. This CDR3 region has 15 residues. The CDR3 reads CATSRDPTGPYEQYF. As DNA, the CDR3 is TGTGCCACCAGCAGAGATCCGACAGGCCCCTACGAGCAGTACTTC.

The sample holds many counts of this clonotype. The gene calls are TRBV29-1 and TRBJ2-1, with D tentatively TRBD2 (5 bases). CDR3 length equals 13 residues. Germline V gives CDR1 SQVTM, CDR2 ANQGSEA. V gave up 6 bases and J gave up 2 bases, with 11 bases separating them. CDR3 DNA sequence: TGCAGCGTCGCGAGGGCCGCCTACAATGAGCAGTTCTTC. Its translation is CSVARAAYNEQFF.

This rearrangement joins TRBV11-2 to TRBJ2-4; 7 positions match TRBD1. V dropped 5 bases and J dropped 1; count of bases not matched to a gene: 5. The germline CDR1 and CDR2 sequences are SGHAT and FQNNGV. CDR3 length equals 15 residues. CDR3 DNA sequence: TGTGCCAGCAGCCCCTCGACAGGGGCCAAAAACATTCAGTACTTC. The encoded protein is CASSPSTGAKNIQYF.

The sample holds many counts of this clonotype. This chain joins TRBV7-9 and TRBJ1-2; D might be TRBD1 (6 bases). The CDR3 spans 11 residues. Germline lookup yields CDR1 SEHNR and CDR2 FQNEAQ (reference sequence). V shed 5 bases and J shed 6 bases, with 7 bases lying between them. CDR3 bases: TGTGCCAGCAGCAACAGGGATGGCTACACCTTC. Translated: CASSNRDGYTF.

Regarding this clonotype: Since a far larger clone is one base different, this is likely a read error. V gene TRBV27 combines with J gene TRBJ2-7, with 10 bases that match TRBD2. CDR3 size: 16 residues. Germline CDR1 and CDR2: MNHEY and SMNVEV (reference sequence). J was trimmed by 7 bases and V by 3 bases; bases with no gene match: 12. CDR3 bases: TGTGCCAGCAGTTTGGGGGGGACTAGCGAGTACAATGAGCAGTACTTC. This encodes CASSLGGTSEYNEQYF.

This clonotype was seen ten or more times. The rearrangement links TRBV5-8 to TRBJ2-1; TRBD2 aligns across 8 bases. The ends lost 5 bases at V and 4 bases at J; junction bases unmatched: 8. Germline V gives CDR1 SGHTS, CDR2 YDEGEE. The CDR3 covers 15 residues. CDR3 DNA sequence: TGTGCCAGCAGGCCCGGACTAGCAGGGTACAATGAGCAGTTCTTC. Translating gives CASRPGLAGYNEQFF.

V usage is TRBV4-2 and J usage is TRBJ2-1, with TRBD2 matching 10 bases. V shed 0 bases, J shed 6 bases, and the junction held 5 bases outside the gene matches. This CDR3 spans 16 amino acids. From germline, CDR1 is LGHNA and CDR2 YNFKEQ. The CDR3 DNA reads as TGTGCCAGCAGCCAAGATACCCTAGCGGGAGTCAATGAGCAGTTCTTC. Translation gives CASSQDTLAGVNEQFF.

This clonotype was counted at least ten times. This sequence joins TRBV5-1 and TRBJ2-3; 9 bases match TRBD2. Trimming took 5 bases from V and 3 from J; bases not matched to a gene: 7. CDR1 is SGHRS and CDR2 is YFSETQ in the germline V gene. The CDR3 totals 15 residues. The CDR3: CASRSSGSRTDTQYF. The CDR3 DNA reads TGCGCCAGCAGAAGTAGCGGGAGTCGGACAGATACGCAGTATTTT.

In this sample, this clonotype turned up many times. The CDR3, as DNA: TGTGCCATCAGTGGTAGACAGGGGGGATTATCCTACAATGAGCAGTTCTTC. Translated, it gives CAISGRQGGLSYNEQFF. J is TRBJ2-1 and V is TRBV10-3, with TRBD1 matching 9 bases. J lost 1 base, V lost 4 bases, and 8 bases had no gene match. CDR3 length: 17 residues. Germline values: CDR1 ENHRY, CDR2 SYGVKD.

This clonotype was seen many times. This chain links TRBV29-1 with TRBJ2-3; 7 bases map to TRBD2. The V and J ends lost 6 bases and 8 bases, in that order; junction bases with no gene match: 11. Germline values: CDR1 SQVTM, CDR2 ANQGSEA. This CDR3 comprises 13 residues. The DNA for the CDR3 is TGCAGCGTGAGGACTAGTTTTTCGACTACGCAGTATTTT. This codes for CSVRTSFSTTQYF.

On this clonotype: A single base is all that separates this from a far larger clone, so a read error is likely. The V and J genes are TRBV6-6 and TRBJ1-2; D may be TRBD1 (6 bases). The CDR3 length is 14 residues. Germline values: CDR1 MNHNY, CDR2 SVGAGI (reference sequence). The CDR3 here is CASSYGQTNYDYTF. The CDR3 bases are TGTGCCAGCAGTTACGGACAGACTAACTATGACTACACCTTC.

This clonotype has a count of ten or more. The V gene is TRBV5-1, the J gene TRBJ2-1, with no clear D. Germline lookup yields CDR1 SGHRS and CDR2 YFSETQ. Trimming pared 4 bases from V and 7 bases from J, leaving 12 bases between. The CDR3 has 13 residues. CDR3 sequence reads: CASSTPDGNEQFF. CDR3 coding DNA: TGCGCCAGCAGCACCCCCGACGGTAATGAGCAGTTCTTC.

This clonotype was counted a few times. A much larger clone sits a single nucleotide away, making a read error possible. CDR3 protein: CATIDRGRDTQYF. CDR3 in DNA: TGTGCCACCATTGATCGGGGGAGGGATACGCAGTATTTT. V usage is TRBV24-1 and J usage is TRBJ2-3; D is possibly TRBD2 (6 bases). CDR3 length: 13 amino acids. Germline V gene data show CDR1 as KGHDR and CDR2 as SFDVKD.